This T cell receptor (beta chain) was sequenced in a study of blood T cell repertoires in COVID-19. Across the whole study: Samples of COVID-19 (acute and convalescent) were obtained from the United States, Italy and Spain. The cDNA or gDNA used as material had been derived from T cells, B-cell-depleted T cells, or PBMCs.

In the study's own analysis: Amplified reference gene primers provided the basis for estimating nucleated cell counts. The repertoire was sequenced with immunoSEQ multiplex PCR; TCRdb's copy has only in-frame clones and lacks some. The DNA gave D and trimming, while V, J and clone size come from that table. The table has about 73,000 clones, 89% seen once. Losses at the gene ends were 11 bases for V and 7 bases for J; bases not matched to a gene: 6. The germline gives CDR1 SNHLY, CDR2 FYNNEI. This CDR3 contains 13 residues. The TCR comes from an elderly man with acute or convalescent COVID-19. Sequencing input: peripheral blood. V usage is TRBV2 and J usage is TRBJ1-4; 11 bases map to TRBD1. Here the CDR3 reads CASGQGAPEKLFF. CDR3 in DNA: TGTGCCTCCGGACAGGGGGCGCCTGAAAAACTGTTTTTT.